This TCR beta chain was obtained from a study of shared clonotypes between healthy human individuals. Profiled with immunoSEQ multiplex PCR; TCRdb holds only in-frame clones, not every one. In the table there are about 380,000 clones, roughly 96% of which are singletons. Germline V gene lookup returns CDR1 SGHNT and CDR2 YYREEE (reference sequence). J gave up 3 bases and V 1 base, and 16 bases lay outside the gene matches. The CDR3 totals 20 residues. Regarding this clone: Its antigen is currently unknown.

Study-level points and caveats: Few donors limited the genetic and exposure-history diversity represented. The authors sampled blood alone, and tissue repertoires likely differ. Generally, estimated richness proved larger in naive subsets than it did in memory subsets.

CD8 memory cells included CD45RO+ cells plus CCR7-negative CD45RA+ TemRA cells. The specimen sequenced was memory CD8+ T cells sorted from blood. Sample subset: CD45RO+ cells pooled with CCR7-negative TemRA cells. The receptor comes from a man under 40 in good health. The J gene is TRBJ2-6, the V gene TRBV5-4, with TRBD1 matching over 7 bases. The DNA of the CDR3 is TGTGCCAGCAGCTTGCGAGGGGGACAGCAAAACCTACTTGGGGCCAACGTCCTGACTTTC. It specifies CASSLRGGQQNLLGANVLTF.